A selection of T cell receptor beta chains follows, all from one sample in a study of OX40 agonist ivuxolimab in advanced cancers. Produced via immunoSEQ multiplex PCR; TCRdb's table is partial and in-frame only. The profile covers about 43,000 clones, with approximately 86% appearing a single time and under 15% taken by the ten largest. The source material was CD4+ or CD8+ T cells sorted from blood, sampled in a trial of the OX40 agonist ivuxolimab. The receptors derive from an adult with an advanced solid tumor such as melanoma, head and neck, liver or kidney cancer. CDR3s include the opening cysteine and the closing phenylalanine or tryptophan. D genes are given only for firm matches. Clone size is shown for a subset of rows, as once, few, many or a class of expanded clone.

clone_size,j_call,v_call,d_call,cdr3_aa,cdr3_nt
NA,TRBJ2-1,TRBV7-3,NA,CASSTNNEQFF,TGTGCCAGCAGCACAAACAATGAGCAGTTCTTC
once,TRBJ2-1,TRBV5-6,NA,CASSPGTNIDNEQFF,TGTGCCAGCAGCCCCGGGACAAATATCGACAATGAGCAGTTCTTC
NA,TRBJ2-5,TRBV7-3,TRBD2,CASSLTGGKETQYF,TGTGCCAGCAGCTTAACCGGGGGGAAAGAGACCCAGTACTTC
NA,TRBJ2-1,TRBV2,NA,CASMAWDGDNEQFF,TGTGCCAGCATGGCGTGGGATGGGGACAATGAGCAGTTCTTC
NA,TRBJ1-1,TRBV2,NA,CASEVGDWSGAFF,TGTGCCAGCGAGGTAGGGGATTGGAGTGGAGCTTTCTTT
NA,TRBJ2-7,TRBV5-1,NA,CASSAPRTPSYEQYF,TGCGCCAGCAGCGCCCCCCGGACACCCTCCTACGAGCAGTACTTC
NA,TRBJ1-2,TRBV6-6,NA,CASSSDRHGYTF,TGTGCCAGCAGTTCGGACAGACATGGCTACACCTTC
NA,TRBJ2-1,TRBV7-8,NA,CASSLDGSRYNEQFF,TGTGCCAGCAGCTTAGACGGGAGTAGGTACAATGAGCAGTTCTTC
NA,TRBJ2-2,TRBV12-2,NA,CASRPPGAGRVWVTGELFF,TGTGCAAGTCGCCCCCCGGGCGCGGGGCGGGTGTGGGTCACCGGGGAGCTGTTTTTT
few,TRBJ2-2,TRBV6-1,NA,CASSEETPFGSGELFF,TGTGCCAGCAGTGAAGAGACCCCGTTTGGGTCCGGGGAGCTGTTTTTT
NA,TRBJ2-2,TRBV5-1,TRBD1,CASSLAPGQGVGTGELFF,TGCGCCAGCAGCTTGGCCCCGGGACAGGGTGTCGGAACCGGGGAGCTGTTTTTT
NA,TRBJ2-7,TRBV4-1,TRBD2,CASSRDGLAVNEQYF,TGCGCCAGCAGCCGGGACGGACTAGCGGTAAACGAGCAGTACTTC
NA,TRBJ2-5,TRBV29-1,NA,CSVDGDTQETQYF,TGCAGCGTTGATGGTGACACGCAAGAGACCCAGTACTTC
NA,TRBJ1-3,TRBV14,NA,CASSQPRDGSSGNTIYF,TGTGCCAGCAGCCAACCGAGGGACGGAAGCTCTGGAAACACCATATATTTT
NA,TRBJ2-1,TRBV19,NA,CASSILPASYNEQFF,TGTGCCAGTAGTATACTCCCCGCATCCTACAATGAGCAGTTCTTC
NA,TRBJ1-1,TRBV6-6,TRBD1,CASSTWDREEAFF,TGTGCCAGCAGTACTTGGGACAGGGAAGAAGCTTTCTTT
few,TRBJ2-2,TRBV7-6,TRBD2,CASSLGAGGPGTGELFF,TGTGCCAGCAGCTTAGGTGCGGGAGGGCCAGGCACCGGGGAGCTGTTTTTT
NA,TRBJ1-2,TRBV4-3,NA,CASSQVIFGGDYGYTF,TGCGCCAGCAGCCAAGTTATATTCGGGGGTGACTATGGCTACACCTTC
once,TRBJ2-1,TRBV4-1,NA,CASSQEAGQIYNEQFF,TGCGCCAGCAGCCAAGAAGCGGGACAGATATACAATGAGCAGTTCTTC